These T cell receptor beta chains were read from a single sample in a study of shared clonotypes between healthy human individuals. The table came from immunoSEQ multiplex PCR; TCRdb's copy has only in-frame clones and leaves some out. The data hold 2,500,000 or so clones, with approximately 93% observed a single time. Sequenced material: naive CD4+ T cells from PBMCs. The origin of the receptors is a man aged 18 to 30 in good health. Some clones in this sample may be carry-over from other donors' samples. CDR3s include the opening cysteine and the closing phenylalanine or tryptophan. The D gene is left open where the match is weak. Not every row has a clone size; where given, it reads once, few, many or a size class.

NA,TRBV6-1,TRBJ1-1,TRBD1,CASSVRGRGDTEAFF,TGTGCCAGCAGTGTTAGGGGGCGCGGTGACACTGAAGCTTTCTTT
NA,TRBV6-5,TRBJ2-1,NA,CASQRGLAANEQFF,TGTGCCAGCCAGAGGGGGCTAGCGGCGAATGAGCAGTTCTTC
NA,TRBV7-9,TRBJ1-1,NA,CASSFLGELEAFF,TGTGCCAGCAGCTTTTTAGGGGAGCTAGAAGCTTTCTTT
NA,TRBV29-1,TRBJ1-2,NA,CSVGDYTF,TGCAGCGTCGGGGACTACACCTTC
NA,TRBV5-1,TRBJ2-5,NA,CASSLEGRDETQYF,TGCGCCAGCAGCTTAGAGGGCAGGGATGAGACCCAGTACTTC
NA,TRBV7-7,TRBJ2-5,NA,CASSLARGVQETQYF,TGTGCCAGCAGCTTAGCGAGAGGGGTCCAAGAGACCCAGTACTTC
once,TRBV4-3,TRBJ2-7,TRBD2,CASSQEIWEGSSWAYEQYF,TGCGCCAGCAGCCAAGAGATCTGGGAGGGAAGTAGCTGGGCCTACGAGCAGTACTTC
NA,TRBV2,TRBJ1-1,NA,CASLDYTEAFF,TGTGCCAGTTTAGATTACACTGAAGCTTTCTTT
NA,TRBV18,TRBJ2-7,TRBD1,CASSPAAGGLYEQYF,TGTGCCAGCTCACCTGCGGCAGGGGGCCTCTACGAGCAGTACTTC
NA,TRBV5-4,TRBJ2-5,TRBD2,CASSPGTSGSIEETQYF,TGTGCCAGCAGCCCCGGGACTAGCGGGAGTATAGAGGAGACCCAGTACTTC
NA,TRBV5-1,TRBJ2-2,NA,CASSLGTILGAGELFF,TGCGCCAGCAGCTTGGGGACTATACTTGGGGCCGGGGAGCTGTTTTTT
NA,TRBV4-3,TRBJ2-1,NA,CASSQEGVGISYNEQFF,TGCGCCAGCAGCCAAGAGGGGGTGGGAATCTCCTACAATGAGCAGTTCTTC
NA,TRBV5-4,TRBJ2-7,NA,CASSFPTGRSRDEQYF,TGTGCCAGCAGCTTCCCAACCGGCAGGAGTCGGGACGAGCAGTACTTC
NA,TRBV10-2,TRBJ2-1,NA,CASSESTLKGNEQFF,TGCGCCAGCAGTGAGTCTACGTTAAAGGGGAATGAGCAGTTCTTC
NA,TRBV9,TRBJ1-3,TRBD1,CASSPRSTGGGNTIYF,TGTGCCAGCAGCCCTCGGTCTACAGGGGGTGGAAACACCATATATTTT
NA,TRBV11-2,TRBJ2-5,TRBD1,CASSFQTGGRGETQYF,TGTGCCAGCAGCTTCCAGACAGGGGGACGTGGAGAGACCCAGTACTTC
NA,TRBV7-9,TRBJ2-7,TRBD1,CASSLWTGGLEQYF,TGTGCCAGCAGCCTGTGGACAGGAGGTCTCGAGCAGTACTTC
NA,TRBV28,TRBJ1-1,NA,CASSVLTPGGNTEAFF,TGTGCCAGCAGTGTGCTTACTCCCGGGGGGAACACTGAAGCTTTCTTT
NA,TRBV28,TRBJ2-1,TRBD2,CASSSAGTSGRDEQFF,TGTGCCAGCAGTTCCGCCGGGACTAGCGGGAGAGACGAGCAGTTCTTC
NA,TRBV14,TRBJ1-1,NA,CASSLNTEAFF,TGTGCCAGCAGCCTAAACACTGAAGCTTTCTTT
NA,TRBV5-1,TRBJ2-3,NA,CASSLAVVSDTQYF,TGCGCCAGCAGCTTGGCCGTAGTTTCGGATACGCAGTATTTT
NA,TRBV6-5,TRBJ2-3,NA,CASSPTRNTDTQYF,TGTGCCAGCAGCCCGACTAGGAACACAGATACGCAGTATTTT
NA,TRBV28,TRBJ1-4,NA,CASSLRTATNEKLFF,TGTGCCAGCAGTTTACGTACGGCAACTAATGAAAAACTGTTTTTT
once,TRBV28,TRBJ2-5,NA,CASSSSGGKRGTQYF,TGTGCCAGCAGTTCGTCCGGAGGGAAACGAGGGACCCAGTACTTC
once,TRBV6-1,TRBJ2-7,NA,CASSEMSPYEQYF,TGTGCCAGCAGTGAAATGTCACCTTACGAGCAGTACTTC
NA,TRBV4-3,TRBJ2-3,TRBD2,CASSHASPLEREGTDTQYF,TGCGCCAGCAGCCATGCCTCCCCGTTAGAGCGGGAGGGCACAGATACGCAGTATTTT
NA,TRBV19,TRBJ2-7,NA,CASSPISGGYEQYF,TGTGCCAGTAGTCCCATCTCGGGCGGTTACGAGCAGTACTTC